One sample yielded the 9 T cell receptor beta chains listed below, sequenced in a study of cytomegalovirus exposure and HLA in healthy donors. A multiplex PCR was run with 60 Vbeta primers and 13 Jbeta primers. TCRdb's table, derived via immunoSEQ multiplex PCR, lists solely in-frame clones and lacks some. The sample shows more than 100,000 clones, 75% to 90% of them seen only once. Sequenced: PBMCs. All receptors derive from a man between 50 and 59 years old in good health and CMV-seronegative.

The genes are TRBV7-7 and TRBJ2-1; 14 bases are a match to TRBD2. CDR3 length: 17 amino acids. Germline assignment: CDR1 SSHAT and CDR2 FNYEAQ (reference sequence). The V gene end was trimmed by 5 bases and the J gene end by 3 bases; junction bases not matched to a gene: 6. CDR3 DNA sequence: TGTGCCAGCAGCCCGGGACTAGCGGGAGCAGGCTACAATGAGCAGTTCTTC. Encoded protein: CASSPGLAGAGYNEQFF.

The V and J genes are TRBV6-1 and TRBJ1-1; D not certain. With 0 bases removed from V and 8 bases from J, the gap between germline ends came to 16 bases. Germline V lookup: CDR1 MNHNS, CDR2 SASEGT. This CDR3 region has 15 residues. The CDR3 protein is CASSEARNFLREAFF. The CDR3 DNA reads TGTGCCAGCAGTGAAGCGAGGAATTTCCTCAGAGAAGCTTTCTTT.

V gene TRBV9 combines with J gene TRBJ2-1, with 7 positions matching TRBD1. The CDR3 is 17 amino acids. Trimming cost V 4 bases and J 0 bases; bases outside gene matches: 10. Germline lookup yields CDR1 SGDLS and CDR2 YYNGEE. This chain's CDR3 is CASSSRQGGSSYNEQFF. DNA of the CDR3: TGTGCCAGCAGCTCACGACAGGGTGGTTCCTCCTACAATGAGCAGTTCTTC.

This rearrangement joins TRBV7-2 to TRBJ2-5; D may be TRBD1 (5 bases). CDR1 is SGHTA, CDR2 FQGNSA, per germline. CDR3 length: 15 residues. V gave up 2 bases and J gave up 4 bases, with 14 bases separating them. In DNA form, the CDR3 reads TGTGCCAGCAGCTTAATGGGGCAGGGTGGAGAGACCCAGTACTTC. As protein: CASSLMGQGGETQYF. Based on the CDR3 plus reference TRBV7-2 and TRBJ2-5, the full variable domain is GAGVSQSPSNKVTEKGKDVELRCDPISGHTALYWYRQSLGQGLEFLIYFQGNSAPDKSGLPSDRFSAERTGGSVSTLTIQRTQQEDSAVYLCASSLMGQGGETQYFGPGTRLLVL.

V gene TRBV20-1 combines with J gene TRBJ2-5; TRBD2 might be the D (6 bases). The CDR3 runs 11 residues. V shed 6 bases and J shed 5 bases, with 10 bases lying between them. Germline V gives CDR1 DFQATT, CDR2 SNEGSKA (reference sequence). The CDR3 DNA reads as TGCAGTGCCGAACGGGGGGAGACCCAGTACTTC. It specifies CSAERGETQYF.

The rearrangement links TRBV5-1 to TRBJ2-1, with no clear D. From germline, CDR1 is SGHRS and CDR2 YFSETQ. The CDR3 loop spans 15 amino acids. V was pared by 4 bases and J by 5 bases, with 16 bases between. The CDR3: CASSPGVTTNNEQFF. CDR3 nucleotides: TGCGCCAGCAGCCCCGGAGTTACTACAAACAATGAGCAGTTCTTC.

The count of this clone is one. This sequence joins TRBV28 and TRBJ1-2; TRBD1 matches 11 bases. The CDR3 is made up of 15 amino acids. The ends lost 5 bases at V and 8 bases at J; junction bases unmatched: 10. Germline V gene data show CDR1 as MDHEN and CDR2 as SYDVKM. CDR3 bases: TGTGCCAGCAGTCCACCGGACAGGGGGCGAAGAGGCTACACCTTC. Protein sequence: CASSPPDRGRRGYTF.

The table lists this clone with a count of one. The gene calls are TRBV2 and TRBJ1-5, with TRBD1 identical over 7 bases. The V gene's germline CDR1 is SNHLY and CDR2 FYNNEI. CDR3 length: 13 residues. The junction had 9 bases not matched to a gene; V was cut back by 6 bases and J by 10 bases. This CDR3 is CASSTGVISPQHF. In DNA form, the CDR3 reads TGTGCCAGCAGCACAGGGGTAATCAGCCCCCAGCATTTT.

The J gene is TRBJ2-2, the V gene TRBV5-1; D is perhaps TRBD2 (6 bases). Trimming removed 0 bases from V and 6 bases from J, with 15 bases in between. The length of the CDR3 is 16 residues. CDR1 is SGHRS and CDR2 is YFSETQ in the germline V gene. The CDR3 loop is CASSLEGRGISGELFF. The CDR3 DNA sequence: TGCGCCAGCAGCTTGGAGGGCCGGGGGATCTCCGGGGAGCTGTTTTTT.